One sample yielded the 6 T cell receptor beta chains listed below, sequenced in a study of T-cell memory formation after mild COVID-19. Via MiXCR, TCRdb re-called the 5' RACE reads, giving one row per CDR3 protein. This table holds approximately 35,000 distinct CDR3 sequences, under 25% found once. Sequencing was done on a sample of PBMCs or a T cell subset sorted from them (not recorded which). The receptors come from an adult who had mild COVID-19 (a few samples of this study predate the infection). Cell type and time point are not known.

The rearrangement uses TRBV15 and TRBJ2-4; 13 positions agree with TRBD2. Trimming cost V 5 bases and J 8 bases; bases outside gene matches: 9. CDR1 LNHNV and CDR2 YYDKDF come from the germline V gene (reference sequence). The CDR3 sequence is 16 residues long. The DNA of the CDR3 is TGTGCCACCAGCGCTCGGACTAGCGGGAGAGGTTACATTCAGTACTTC. Residues: CATSARTSGRGYIQYF.

Many counts were recorded for this clonotype. The rearrangement links TRBV3-1 to TRBJ2-3, with 13 nucleotides matching TRBD2. Per germline, CDR1 LGHDT and CDR2 YNNKEL (reference sequence). This CDR3 comprises 17 residues. The junction had 5 bases not matched to a gene; V was cut back by 1 base and J by 4 bases. CDR3 amino acids: CASSQGTSGGKADTQYF. The CDR3, as DNA: TGTGCCAGCAGCCAAGGGACTAGCGGGGGTAAGGCAGATACGCAGTATTTT.

The chain uses TRBV11-1 and TRBJ1-1; D might be TRBD1 (5 bases). V lost 4 bases, J lost 4 bases, and 16 bases lay in between. Germline values: CDR1 SGHAT, CDR2 FQDESV (reference sequence). The CDR3 contains 15 residues. The CDR3 here is CASSSRAGQGTEAFF. Written as DNA, the CDR3 is TGTGCCAGCAGCTCCCGAGCCGGGCAGGGCACTGAAGCTTTCTTT.

Ten or more counts support this clonotype. This sequence joins TRBV9 and TRBJ2-5; tentatively, D is TRBD1 (6 bases). CDR3 length equals 15 residues. In germline, CDR1 is SGDLS, CDR2 YYNGEE. Trimming removed 4 bases at V and 4 bases at J, with 17 bases between. The CDR3 nucleotides are TGTGCCAGCAGCCCTGGACAGCTTAAGGGAGAGACCCAGTACTTC. Amino acid sequence: CASSPGQLKGETQYF.

V and J are TRBV5-1 and TRBJ1-5; the D is unclear. This CDR3 comprises 13 residues. CDR1 is SGHRS and CDR2 is YFSETQ in the germline V gene. V shed 4 bases and J shed 3 bases, with 8 bases lying between them. The CDR3 sequence: CASSAGTNQPQHF. The CDR3 DNA sequence: TGCGCCAGCAGCGCCGGAACCAATCAGCCCCAGCATTTT.

This clonotype has ten or more counts. The chain joins TRBV27 to TRBJ2-6, with D possibly matching TRBD2 (6 bases). This CDR3 has 15 amino acids. Trimming left V 5 bases short and J 4 bases short, with 12 bases between. Germline CDR1 MNHEY, CDR2 SMNVEV (reference sequence). The CDR3 bases are TGTGCCAGCAGTGTCAGGGCGGGGGGGGCCAACGTCCTGACTTTC. Its protein product is CASSVRAGGANVLTF.